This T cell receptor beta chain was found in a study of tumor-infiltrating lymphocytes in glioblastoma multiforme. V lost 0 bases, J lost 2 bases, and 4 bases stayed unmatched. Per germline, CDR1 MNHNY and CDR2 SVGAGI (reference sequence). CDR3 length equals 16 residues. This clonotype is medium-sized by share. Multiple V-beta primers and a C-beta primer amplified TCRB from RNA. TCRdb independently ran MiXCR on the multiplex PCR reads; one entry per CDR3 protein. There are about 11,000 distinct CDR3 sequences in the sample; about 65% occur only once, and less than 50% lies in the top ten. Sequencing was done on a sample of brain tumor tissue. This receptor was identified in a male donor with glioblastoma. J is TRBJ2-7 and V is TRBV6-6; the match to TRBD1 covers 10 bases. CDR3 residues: CASSYSTGQGTYEQYF. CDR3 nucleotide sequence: TGTGCCAGCAGTTACTCGACGGGACAGGGGACCTACGAGCAGTACTTC.